The present T cell receptor beta chain was sequenced within a study of cytomegalovirus exposure and HLA in healthy donors. Study summary: The approximately 600 first-cohort repertoires shared a platform with the approximately 130 validation repertoires, as reported in a later analysis. Study-level findings and limits: Usually a TCR sequence was rare, but some public TCRs were found in many donors. The study put 150 to 200 TCR beta chains on its list as cytomegalovirus-associated.

TCRdb's copy holds only in-frame clones and misses some; the assay was immunoSEQ multiplex PCR. The table records around 350,000 clones, roughly 89% of them present only once. For this clone: The antigen remains undetermined.

J gave up 10 bases and V 4 bases, and 8 bases lay outside the gene matches. Germline V gene lookup returns CDR1 MDHEN and CDR2 SYDVKM. This CDR3 has 14 residues. This TCR was sampled from a young woman in good health and CMV-seronegative. The chain joins TRBV28 to TRBJ2-1; 9 bases line up with TRBD2. The sequenced material came from PBMCs. The CDR3 spells CASSSWGGLAEQFF. The CDR3 DNA follows: TGTGCCAGCAGTTCCTGGGGTGGACTAGCGGAGCAGTTCTTC.